Listed below are T cell receptor beta chains from one sample, sequenced in a study of identical twins. TCRdb itself ran the 5' RACE reads through MiXCR, one entry per CDR3 protein. The sample shows roughly 1,500,000 distinct CDR3 sequences, about 31% of them seen only once. Material: cord blood. The source of these receptors is a newborn girl in good health. The CDR3 runs from the conserved cysteine through the conserved F or W. The D gene is left open where the match is weak. Expanded clones are given a class, and other clones once, few, many or no size at all.

d_gene | abundance | j_gene | v_gene | CDR3aa | CDR3nt
. | once | TRBJ2-2 | TRBV6-4 | CASSELLLSNTGELFF | TGTGCCAGCAGTGAGTTGTTACTATCGAACACCGGGGAGCTGTTTTTT
. | . | TRBJ2-5 | TRBV20-1 | CSARGGLNPLGEQYF | TGCAGTGCTAGAGGGGGACTCAACCCACTTGGTGAGCAGTACTTC
. | . | TRBJ2-5 | TRBV20-1 | CSARRPTAHNEQYF | TGCAGTGCTAGACGGCCAACCGCGCACAATGAGCAGTACTTC
. | . | TRBJ1-2 | TRBV4-1 | CASSQVGGPYGYTF | TGCGCCAGCAGCCAAGTGGGGGGCCCCTATGGCTACACCTTC
. | few | TRBJ2-1 | TRBV20-1 | CSANTRRGNEQFF | TGCAGTGCTAACACCCGGCGGGGCAATGAGCAGTTCTTC
. | few | TRBJ2-5 | TRBV6-5 | CASSYIASRRETQYF | TGTGCCAGCAGTTACATCGCTAGCCGTAGGGAGACCCAGTACTTC
TRBD1 | . | TRBJ2-1 | TRBV12-3/TRBV12-4 | CASSFSDRANEQFF | TGTGCCAGCAGTTTCTCGGACAGGGCCAATGAGCAGTTCTTC
. | . | TRBJ2-7 | TRBV27 | CASSPSRTYYNEQYF | TGTGCCAGCAGTCCAAGTAGGACCTACTACAATGAGCAGTACTTC
TRBD2 | . | TRBJ2-7 | TRBV7-9 | CASSLSREGPTYEQYF | TGTGCCAGCAGCTTGAGTCGGGAGGGCCCCACCTACGAGCAGTACTTC
. | few | TRBJ2-3 | TRBV10-3 | CAISDDSFSTDTQYF | TGTGCCATCAGTGATGACAGTTTTAGCACAGATACGCAGTATTTT
. | . | TRBJ2-2 | TRBV29-1 | CSVDRGGTGELFF | TGCAGCGTTGATAGGGGCGGGACCGGGGAGCTGTTTTTT
. | . | TRBJ1-5 | TRBV20-1 | CSARVGRGSNQPQHF | TGCAGTGCTAGAGTTGGGCGAGGCAGCAATCAGCCCCAGCATTTT
. | . | TRBJ1-6 | TRBV2 | CASVAGHGSPLHF | TGTGCCAGCGTGGCGGGGCATGGTTCACCCCTCCACTTT
. | few | TRBJ2-5 | TRBV4-1 | CASSQSGPLQETQYF | TGCGCCAGCAGCCAAAGTGGGCCACTCCAAGAGACCCAGTACTTC
. | . | TRBJ2-2 | TRBV2 | CASKQGFAGELFF | TGTGCCAGCAAGCAGGGATTCGCCGGGGAGCTGTTTTTT
. | . | TRBJ2-1 | TRBV27 | CASSLDDGNEQFF | TGTGCCAGCAGTTTAGACGATGGTAATGAGCAGTTCTTC
. | . | TRBJ2-2 | TRBV20-1 | CSASEGSTGELFF | TGCAGTGCTAGCGAGGGGTCCACCGGGGAGCTGTTTTTT
. | once | TRBJ2-3 | TRBV14 | CASGPVLGDTDTQYF | TGTGCCAGCGGCCCCGTCCTGGGGGACACAGATACGCAGTATTTT
TRBD1 | . | TRBJ2-3 | TRBV12-3/TRBV12-4 | CASSLLGGISPDTQYF | TGTGCCAGCAGTTTATTAGGGGGCATTTCCCCAGATACGCAGTATTTT
TRBD1 | . | TRBJ2-2 | TRBV12-3/TRBV12-4 | CASCQGANTGELFF | TGTGCCAGCTGCCAGGGGGCGAACACCGGGGAGCTGTTTTTT
. | . | TRBJ1-6 | TRBV28 | CASSKRADLYSPLHF | TGTGCCAGCAGTAAGCGGGCAGACCTATATTCACCCCTCCACTTT
. | few | TRBJ2-7 | TRBV27 | CASSQTTLGHEQYF | TGTGCCAGCAGCCAAACAACCCTGGGCCACGAGCAGTACTTC
. | . | TRBJ2-1 | TRBV13 | CASSLRPPGDNEQFF | TGTGCCAGCAGCTTACGTCCACCGGGGGACAATGAGCAGTTCTTC